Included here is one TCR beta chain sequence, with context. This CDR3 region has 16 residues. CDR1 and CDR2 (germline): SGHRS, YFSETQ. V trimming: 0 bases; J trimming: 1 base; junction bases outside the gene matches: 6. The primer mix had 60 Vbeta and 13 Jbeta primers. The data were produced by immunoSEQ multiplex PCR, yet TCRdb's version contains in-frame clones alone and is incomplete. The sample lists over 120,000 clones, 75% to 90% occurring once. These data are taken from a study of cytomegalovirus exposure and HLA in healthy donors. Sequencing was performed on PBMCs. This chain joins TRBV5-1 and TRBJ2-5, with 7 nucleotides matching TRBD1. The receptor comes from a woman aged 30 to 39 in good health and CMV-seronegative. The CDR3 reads CASSLAVGTAQETQYF. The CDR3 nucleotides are TGCGCCAGCAGCTTGGCCGTCGGGACAGCCCAAGAGACCCAGTACTTC.